One and the same sample provided the 10 T cell receptor beta chains below, sequenced in a study of shared clonotypes between healthy human individuals. Profiled with immunoSEQ multiplex PCR; TCRdb holds only in-frame clones, not every one. The sample includes some 450,000 clones, 77% of them seen just once. Specimen: PBMCs. These TCRs come from a woman between 40 and 55 years old in good health. Some clones in this sample may be carry-over from other donors' samples.

The chain employs TRBV6-6 and TRBJ2-1; no clear D. Germline values: CDR1 MNHNY, CDR2 SVGAGI (reference sequence). CDR3 length: 14 amino acids. V lost 0 bases to trimming and J lost 10 bases, with 13 bases between them. The CDR3 loop reads CASSYSTQVQEQFF. CDR3 nucleotide sequence: TGTGCCAGCAGTTACTCGACCCAAGTTCAAGAGCAGTTCTTC.

With regard to this clone: A read error may be the cause here, since a much bigger clone is one base away. The chain combines TRBV2 with TRBJ1-3; D remains ambiguous. This CDR3 region has 15 residues. The ends were cut back, 7 bases at V and 0 bases at J, with 13 bases in the middle. Germline values: CDR1 SNHLY, CDR2 FYNNEI. CDR3 sequence: CASNEGRSSGNTIYF. Here the CDR3 DNA reads TGTGCCAGCAATGAGGGCCGTAGCTCTGGAAACACCATATATTTT.

The chain joins TRBV5-8 to TRBJ2-1; TRBD1 matches 9 bases. From germline, CDR1 is SGHTS and CDR2 YDEGEE. Trimming cost V 4 bases and J 12 bases; bases outside gene matches: 11. This CDR3 is built from 14 residues. CDR3 nucleotide sequence: TGTGCCAGCAGCACGGACAGGGGTCCCGTGGGGCAGTTCTTC. Protein: CASSTDRGPVGQFF. Using reference TRBV5-8 and TRBJ2-1 for the parts outside the CDR3, the full variable domain is EAGVTQSPTHLIKTRGQQATLRCSPISGHTSVYWYQQALGLGLQFLLWYDEGEERNRGNFPPRFSGRQFPNYSSELNVNALELEDSALYLCASSTDRGPVGQFFGPGTRLTVL.

V usage is TRBV14 and J usage is TRBJ2-7; 7 positions agree with TRBD1. The trim removed 2 bases at V and 0 bases at J, leaving 1 base unmatched. This CDR3 has 14 amino acids. Germline loops: CDR1 SGHDN, CDR2 FVKESK. For the CDR3, the DNA is TGTGCCAGCAGCCAAAGACAGGGCTCCTACGAGCAGTACTTC. Translating gives CASSQRQGSYEQYF.

V and J are TRBV5-4 and TRBJ2-7, with 9 bases fitting TRBD2. V lost 0 bases, J lost 2 bases, and 6 bases stayed unmatched. The CDR3 consists of 16 residues. Germline V CDR1 and CDR2: SGHNT, YYREEE (reference sequence). The CDR3 reads CASSLVISGSTYEQYF. CDR3 DNA sequence: TGTGCCAGCAGCTTGGTCATTAGCGGGAGTACCTACGAGCAGTACTTC.

The rearrangement joins TRBV9 to TRBJ2-1; 10 nucleotides match TRBD2. This CDR3 spans 15 amino acids. The junction had 3 bases not matched to a gene; V was cut back by 0 bases and J by 6 bases. The germline CDR1 and CDR2 sequences are SGDLS and YYNGEE. In DNA, the CDR3 is TGTGCCAGCAGCGTAGCTCTAGCGGGAGTCAATGAGCAGTTCTTC. Protein: CASSVALAGVNEQFF.

The chain carries TRBV5-5 and TRBJ2-2, with 8 positions matching TRBD2. CDR1 SGHKS and CDR2 YYEKEE come from the germline V gene (reference sequence). J lost 5 bases, V lost 4 bases, and 16 bases had no gene match. This CDR3 has 18 amino acids. CDR3 in amino acids: CASSQFLSAGASTGELFF. DNA of the CDR3: TGTGCCAGCAGCCAATTCCTCTCAGCGGGAGCCTCTACCGGGGAGCTGTTTTTT.

This clone appeared once. The J gene is TRBJ2-7, the V gene TRBV29-1; D possibly corresponds to TRBD1 (6 bases). Germline V lookup: CDR1 SQVTM, CDR2 ANQGSEA. The CDR3 runs to 14 residues. The V gene lost 4 bases and the J gene lost 5 bases, with 18 bases spanning the gap. The CDR3 is CSVASSGAGNEQYF. In DNA form, the CDR3 reads TGCAGCGTTGCTTCCTCAGGGGCAGGAAACGAGCAGTACTTC.

The chain combines TRBV5-4 with TRBJ2-3; no clear D. The V and J ends lost 0 bases and 2 bases respectively, with 4 bases between them. There are 13 residues in the CDR3. Germline loops: CDR1 SGHNT, CDR2 YYREEE (reference sequence). CDR3 protein: CASSLDATDTQYF. The CDR3 DNA reads TGTGCCAGCAGCTTGGACGCCACAGATACGCAGTATTTT.

Concerning this clone itself: This likely stems from a read error, as it lies one base from a far larger clone. The J gene is TRBJ1-1, the V gene TRBV29-1; 9 positions match TRBD1. This CDR3 is 14 amino acids long. Germline V CDR1 and CDR2: SQVTM, ANQGSEA. The ends lost 7 bases at V and 5 bases at J; junction bases unmatched: 11. The DNA of the CDR3 is TGCAGCGGGACGCTACAGGGGGCGTGGACTGAAGCTTTCTTT. It codes for CSGTLQGAWTEAFF.